The 4 T cell receptor beta chains below come from one sample, sequenced in a study of OX40 agonist ivuxolimab in advanced cancers. Assay: immunoSEQ multiplex PCR; the TCRdb copy retains only in-frame clones and omits some. The top ten clones hold less than 4% of a sample with some 75,000 clones, about 85% of them seen once. The input for sequencing was CD4+ or CD8+ T cells sorted from blood, taken in a trial of the OX40 agonist ivuxolimab. These receptors were taken from an adult with an advanced solid tumor such as melanoma, head and neck, liver or kidney cancer.

The V call is TRBV6-1, the J call TRBJ1-5; D gene unclear. The CDR3 extends over 11 amino acids. CDR1 and CDR2 (germline): MNHNS, SASEGT. V lost 8 bases to trimming and J lost 2 bases, with 4 bases between them. The CDR3 here is CASQGNQPQHF. CDR3 coding DNA: TGTGCCAGCCAGGGCAATCAGCCCCAGCATTTT.

The chain employs TRBV6-1 and TRBJ2-1, with D possibly matching TRBD2 (6 bases). The V end was cut by 0 bases, the J end by 2 bases, with 11 bases between. The length of the CDR3 is 16 residues. Germline V gene sequence: CDR1 MNHNS, CDR2 SASEGT. Here the CDR3 reads CASSEASGVPYNEQFF. CDR3 nucleotide sequence: TGTGCCAGCAGTGAAGCCTCGGGGGTCCCCTACAATGAGCAGTTCTTC.

The CDR3 DNA follows: TGTGCCAGCAGCTTTGGGGAGACCCAGTACTTC. This codes for CASSFGETQYF. This chain links TRBV5-8 with TRBJ2-5, with D unclear. Trimming removed 2 bases from V and 5 bases from J, with 4 bases in between. The CDR3 consists of 11 residues. From germline, CDR1 is SGHTS and CDR2 YDEGEE.

This chain links TRBV6-7 with TRBJ2-4; 12 nucleotides match TRBD2. TRBV6-7 is an ORF, and what it does is uncertain. The CDR3 consists of 15 residues. After removal of 5 bases from V and 7 bases from J, the junction contained 6 bases not matched to a gene. CDR3 residues: CASSLAGGPSNIQYF. Written as DNA, the CDR3 is TGTGCCAGCAGTCTAGCGGGGGGGCCGTCGAACATTCAGTACTTC.